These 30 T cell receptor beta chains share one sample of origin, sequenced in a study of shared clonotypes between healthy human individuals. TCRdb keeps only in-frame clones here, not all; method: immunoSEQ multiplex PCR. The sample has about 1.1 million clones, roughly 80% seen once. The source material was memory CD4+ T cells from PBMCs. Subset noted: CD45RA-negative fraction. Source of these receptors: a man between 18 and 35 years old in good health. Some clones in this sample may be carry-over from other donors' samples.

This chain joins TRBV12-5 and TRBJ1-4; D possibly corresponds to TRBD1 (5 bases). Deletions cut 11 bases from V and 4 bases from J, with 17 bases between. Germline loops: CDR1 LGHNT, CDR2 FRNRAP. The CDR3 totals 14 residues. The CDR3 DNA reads TGTGCTCCCGCATGGGACGCCCTTAATGAAAAACTGTTTTTT. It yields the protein CAPAWDALNEKLFF.

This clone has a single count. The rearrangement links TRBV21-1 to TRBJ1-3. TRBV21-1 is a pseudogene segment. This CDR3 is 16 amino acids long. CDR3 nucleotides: TGTGCCAGCAGCAAAGCCGCCGGGGTGAGAGGAAACACCATATATTTT. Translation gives CASSKAAGVRGNTIYF.

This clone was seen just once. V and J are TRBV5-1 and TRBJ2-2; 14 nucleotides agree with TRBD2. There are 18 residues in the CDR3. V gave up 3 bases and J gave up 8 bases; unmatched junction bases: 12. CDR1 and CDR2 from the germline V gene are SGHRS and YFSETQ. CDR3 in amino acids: CASSSPPGLAGASGELFF. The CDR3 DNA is TGCGCCAGCAGCTCGCCGCCGGGACTAGCGGGAGCATCTGGGGAGCTGTTTTTT.

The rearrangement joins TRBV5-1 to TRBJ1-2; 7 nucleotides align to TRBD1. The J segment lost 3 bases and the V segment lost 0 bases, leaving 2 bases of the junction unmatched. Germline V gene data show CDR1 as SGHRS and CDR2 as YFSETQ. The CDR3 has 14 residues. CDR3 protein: CASSLVGQDYGYTF. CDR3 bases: TGCGCCAGCAGCTTGGTCGGACAGGACTATGGCTACACCTTC.

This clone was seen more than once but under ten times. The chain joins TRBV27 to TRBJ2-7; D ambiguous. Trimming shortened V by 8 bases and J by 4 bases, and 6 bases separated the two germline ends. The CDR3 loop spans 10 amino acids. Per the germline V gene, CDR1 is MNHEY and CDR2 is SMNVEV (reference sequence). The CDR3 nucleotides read TGTGCCAGCGGGGATTACGAGCAGTACTTC. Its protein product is CASGDYEQYF.

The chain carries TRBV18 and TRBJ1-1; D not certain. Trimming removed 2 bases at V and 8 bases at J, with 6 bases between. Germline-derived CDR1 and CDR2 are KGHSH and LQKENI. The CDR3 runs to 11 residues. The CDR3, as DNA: TGTGCCAGCTCACCAGGGCTGGAAGCTTTCTTT. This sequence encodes CASSPGLEAFF.

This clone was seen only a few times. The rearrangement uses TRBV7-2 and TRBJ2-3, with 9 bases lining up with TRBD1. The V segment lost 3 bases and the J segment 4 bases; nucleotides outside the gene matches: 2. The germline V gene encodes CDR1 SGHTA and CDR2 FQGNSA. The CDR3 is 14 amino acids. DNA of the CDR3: TGTGCCAGCAGCTTTGGGACAGGGTCAGATACGCAGTATTTT. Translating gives CASSFGTGSDTQYF.

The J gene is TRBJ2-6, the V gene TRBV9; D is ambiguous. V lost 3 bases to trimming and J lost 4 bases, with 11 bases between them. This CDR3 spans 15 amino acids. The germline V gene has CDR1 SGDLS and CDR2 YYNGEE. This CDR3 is CASSAMGTGANVLTF. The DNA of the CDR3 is TGTGCCAGCAGCGCAATGGGTACCGGGGCCAACGTCCTGACTTTC.

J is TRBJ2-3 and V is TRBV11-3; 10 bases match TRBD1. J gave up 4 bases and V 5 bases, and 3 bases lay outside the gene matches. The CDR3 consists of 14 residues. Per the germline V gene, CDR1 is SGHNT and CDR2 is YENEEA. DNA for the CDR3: TGTGCCAGCAGCCGGGGGACAGGGGCAGATACGCAGTATTTT. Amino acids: CASSRGTGADTQYF.

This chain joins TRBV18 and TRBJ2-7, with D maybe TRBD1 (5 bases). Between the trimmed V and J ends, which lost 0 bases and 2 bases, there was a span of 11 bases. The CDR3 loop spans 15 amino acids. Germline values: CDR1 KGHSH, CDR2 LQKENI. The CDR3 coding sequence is TGTGCCAGCTCACCACCCTCGGCAGGGCCCTACGAGCAGTACTTC. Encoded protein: CASSPPSAGPYEQYF.

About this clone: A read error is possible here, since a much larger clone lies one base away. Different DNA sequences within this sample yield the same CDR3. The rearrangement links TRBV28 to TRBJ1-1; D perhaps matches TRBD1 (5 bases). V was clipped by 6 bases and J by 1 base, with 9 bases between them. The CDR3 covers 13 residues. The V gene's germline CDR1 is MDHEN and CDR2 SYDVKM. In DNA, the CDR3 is TGTGCCAGCAGGTTAACAGGGAACACTGAAGCTTTCTTT. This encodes CASRLTGNTEAFF.

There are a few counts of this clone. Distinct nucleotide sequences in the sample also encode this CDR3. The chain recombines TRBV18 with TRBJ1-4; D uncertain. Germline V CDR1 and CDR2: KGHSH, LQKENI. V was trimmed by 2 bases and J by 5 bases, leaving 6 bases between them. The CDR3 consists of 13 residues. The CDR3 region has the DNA TGTGCCAGCTCACCAGGGGTAAATGAAAAACTGTTTTTT. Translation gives CASSPGVNEKLFF.

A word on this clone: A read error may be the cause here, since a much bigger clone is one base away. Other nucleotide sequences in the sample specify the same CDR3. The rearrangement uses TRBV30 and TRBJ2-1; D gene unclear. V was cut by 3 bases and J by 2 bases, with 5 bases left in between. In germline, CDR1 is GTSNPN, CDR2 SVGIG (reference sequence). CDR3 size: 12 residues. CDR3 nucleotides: TGTGCCTGGAGCGGAGCCTACAATGAGCAGTTCTTC. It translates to CAWSGAYNEQFF.

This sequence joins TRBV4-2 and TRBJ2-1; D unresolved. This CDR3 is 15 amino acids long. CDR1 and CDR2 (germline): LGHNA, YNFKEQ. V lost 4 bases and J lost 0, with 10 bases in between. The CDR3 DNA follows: TGTGCCAGCAGCCGGAGCGTCCTCTCCTACAATGAGCAGTTCTTC. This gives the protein CASSRSVLSYNEQFF.

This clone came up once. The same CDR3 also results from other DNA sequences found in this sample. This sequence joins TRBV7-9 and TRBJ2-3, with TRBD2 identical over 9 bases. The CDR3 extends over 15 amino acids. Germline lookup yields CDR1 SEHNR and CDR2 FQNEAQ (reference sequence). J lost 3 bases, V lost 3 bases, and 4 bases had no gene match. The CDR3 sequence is CASSLGTSGTDTQYF. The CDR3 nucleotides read TGTGCCAGCAGCTTGGGAACTAGCGGGACAGATACGCAGTATTTT. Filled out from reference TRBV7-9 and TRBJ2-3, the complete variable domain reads DTGVSQNPRHKITKRGQNVTFRCDPISEHNRLYWYRQTLGQGPEFLTYFQNEAQLEKSRLLSDRFSAERPKGSFSTLEIQRTEQGDSAMYLCASSLGTSGTDTQYFGPGTRLTVL.

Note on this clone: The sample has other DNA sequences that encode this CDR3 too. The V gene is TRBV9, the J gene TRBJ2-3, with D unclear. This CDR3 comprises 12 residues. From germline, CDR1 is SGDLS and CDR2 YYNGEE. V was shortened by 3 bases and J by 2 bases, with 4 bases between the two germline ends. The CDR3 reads CASSAPTDTQYF. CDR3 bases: TGTGCCAGCAGCGCCCCCACAGATACGCAGTATTTT.

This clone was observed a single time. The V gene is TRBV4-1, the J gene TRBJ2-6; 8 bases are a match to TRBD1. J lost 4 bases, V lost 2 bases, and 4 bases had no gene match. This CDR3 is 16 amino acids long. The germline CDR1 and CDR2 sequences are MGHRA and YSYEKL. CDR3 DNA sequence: TGCGCCAGCAGCCAACCGACAGGGGCGGGGGCCAACGTCCTGACTTTC. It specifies CASSQPTGAGANVLTF.

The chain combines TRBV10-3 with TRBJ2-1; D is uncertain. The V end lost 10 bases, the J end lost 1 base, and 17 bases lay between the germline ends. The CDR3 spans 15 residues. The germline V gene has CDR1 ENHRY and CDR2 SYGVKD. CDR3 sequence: CASRPVLGSYNEQFF. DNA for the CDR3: TGTGCCAGCCGACCCGTCCTGGGTTCCTACAATGAGCAGTTCTTC.

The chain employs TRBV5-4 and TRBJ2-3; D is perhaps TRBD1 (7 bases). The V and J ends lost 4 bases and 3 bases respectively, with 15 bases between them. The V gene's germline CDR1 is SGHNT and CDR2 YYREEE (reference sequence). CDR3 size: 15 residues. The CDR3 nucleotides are TGTGCCAGCAGCCCAGGGGGGTTGGCAACAGATACGCAGTATTTT. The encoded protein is CASSPGGLATDTQYF.

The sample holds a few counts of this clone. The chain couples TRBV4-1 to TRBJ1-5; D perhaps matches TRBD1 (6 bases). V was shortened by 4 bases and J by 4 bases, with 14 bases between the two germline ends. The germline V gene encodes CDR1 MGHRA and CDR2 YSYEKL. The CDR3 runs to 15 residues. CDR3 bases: TGCGCCAGCAGCCCAAAGGAGGGGGGGAATCAGCCCCAGCATTTT. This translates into CASSPKEGGNQPQHF.

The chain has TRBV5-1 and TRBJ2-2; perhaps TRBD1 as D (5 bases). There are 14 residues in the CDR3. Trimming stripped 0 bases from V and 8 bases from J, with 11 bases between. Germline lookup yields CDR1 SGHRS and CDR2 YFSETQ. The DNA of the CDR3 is TGCGCCAGCAGCTTGGACGGCAGGGAAGGGGAGCTGTTTTTT. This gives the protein CASSLDGREGELFF.

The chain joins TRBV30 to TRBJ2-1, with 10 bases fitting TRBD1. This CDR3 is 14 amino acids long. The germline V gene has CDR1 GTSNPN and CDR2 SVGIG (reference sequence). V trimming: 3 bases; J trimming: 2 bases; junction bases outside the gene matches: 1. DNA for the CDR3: TGTGCCTGGAGGGGACAGGGGACCTACAATGAGCAGTTCTTC. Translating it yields CAWRGQGTYNEQFF.

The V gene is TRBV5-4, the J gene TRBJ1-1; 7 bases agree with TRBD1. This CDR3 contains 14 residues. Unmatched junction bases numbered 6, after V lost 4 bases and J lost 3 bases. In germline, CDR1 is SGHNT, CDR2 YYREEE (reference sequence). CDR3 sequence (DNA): TGTGCCAGCAGCCCCATTACAGGGGACACTGAAGCTTTCTTT. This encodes CASSPITGDTEAFF.

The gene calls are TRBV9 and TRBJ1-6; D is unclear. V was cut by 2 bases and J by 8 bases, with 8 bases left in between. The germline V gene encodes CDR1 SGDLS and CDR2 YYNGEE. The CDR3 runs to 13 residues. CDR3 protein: CASSVSGDSPLHF. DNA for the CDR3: TGTGCCAGCAGCGTCAGCGGTGATTCACCCCTCCACTTT. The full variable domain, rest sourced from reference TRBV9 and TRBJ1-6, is DSGVTQTPKHLITATGQRVTLRCSPRSGDLSVYWYQQSLDQGLQFLIQYYNGEERAKGNILERFSAQQFPDLHSELNLSSLELGDSALYFCASSVSGDSPLHFGNGTRLTVT.

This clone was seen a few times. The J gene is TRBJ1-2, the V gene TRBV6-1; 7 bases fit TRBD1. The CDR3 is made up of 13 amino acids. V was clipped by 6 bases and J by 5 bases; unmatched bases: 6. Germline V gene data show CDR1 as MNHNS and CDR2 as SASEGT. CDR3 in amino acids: CASRSGQVYGYTF. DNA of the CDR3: TGTGCCAGCAGATCTGGACAGGTATATGGCTACACCTTC.

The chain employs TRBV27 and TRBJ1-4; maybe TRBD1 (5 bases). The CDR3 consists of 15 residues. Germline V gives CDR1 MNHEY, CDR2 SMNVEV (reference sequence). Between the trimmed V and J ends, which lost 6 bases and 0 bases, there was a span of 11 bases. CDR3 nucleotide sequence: TGTGCCAGCAGAATGGGGGTGGCAACTAATGAAAAACTGTTTTTT. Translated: CASRMGVATNEKLFF.

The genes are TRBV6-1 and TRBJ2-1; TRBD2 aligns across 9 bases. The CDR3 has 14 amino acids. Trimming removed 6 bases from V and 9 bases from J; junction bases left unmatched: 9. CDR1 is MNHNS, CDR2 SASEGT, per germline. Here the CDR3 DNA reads TGTGCCAGCAGAATAGCGGGAGACTTTTCTGAGCAGTTCTTC. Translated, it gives CASRIAGDFSEQFF.

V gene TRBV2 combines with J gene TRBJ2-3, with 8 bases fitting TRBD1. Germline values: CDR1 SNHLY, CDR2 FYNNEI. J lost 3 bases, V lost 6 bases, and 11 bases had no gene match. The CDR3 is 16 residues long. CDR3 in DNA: TGTGCCAGCAGATCAGGCAGGGGGCGAGAAACAGATACGCAGTATTTT. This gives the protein CASRSGRGRETDTQYF.

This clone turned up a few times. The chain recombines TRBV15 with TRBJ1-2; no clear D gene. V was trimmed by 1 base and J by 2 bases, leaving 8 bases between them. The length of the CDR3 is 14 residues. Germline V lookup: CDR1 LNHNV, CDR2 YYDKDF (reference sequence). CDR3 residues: CATSRGGTNYGYTF. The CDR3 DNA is TGTGCCACCAGCAGAGGAGGCACGAACTATGGCTACACCTTC.

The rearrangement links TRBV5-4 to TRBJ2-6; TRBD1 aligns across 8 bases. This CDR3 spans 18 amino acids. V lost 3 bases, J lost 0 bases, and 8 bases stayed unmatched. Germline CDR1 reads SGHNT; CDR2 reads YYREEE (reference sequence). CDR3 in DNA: TGTGCCAGCAGCTCCGGACAGGGCAGGTACTCTGGGGCCAACGTCCTGACTTTC. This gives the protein CASSSGQGRYSGANVLTF.